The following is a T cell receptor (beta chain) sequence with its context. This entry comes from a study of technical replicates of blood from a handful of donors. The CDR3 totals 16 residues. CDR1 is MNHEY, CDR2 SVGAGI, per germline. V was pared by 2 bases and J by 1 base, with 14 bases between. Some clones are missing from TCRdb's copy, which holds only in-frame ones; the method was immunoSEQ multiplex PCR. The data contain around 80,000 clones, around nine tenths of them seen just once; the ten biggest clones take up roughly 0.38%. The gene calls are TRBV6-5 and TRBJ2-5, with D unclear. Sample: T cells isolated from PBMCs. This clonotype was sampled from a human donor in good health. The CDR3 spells CASSYLLGSPQETQYF. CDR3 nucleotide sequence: TGTGCCAGCAGTTACCTGCTAGGTTCCCCCCAAGAGACCCAGTACTTC.